What follows are 28 T cell receptor beta chains derived from one specimen sequenced in a study of T-cell memory formation after mild COVID-19. TCRdb reprocessed the 5' RACE reads via MiXCR and lists one record per CDR3 protein. The sample has about half a million distinct CDR3 sequences; roughly 20% are singletons. Sequenced sample: PBMCs or a T cell subset sorted from them (not recorded which). Receptors originate from an adult woman who had mild COVID-19 (a few samples of this study predate the infection). Cell type and time point are not known.

This clonotype was picked up a small number of times. The V call is TRBV4-3, the J call TRBJ2-1, with D possibly being TRBD2 (6 bases). The germline V gene encodes CDR1 LGHNA and CDR2 YSLEER. Trimming left V 1 base short and J 0 bases short, with 13 bases between. The CDR3 is 17 amino acids. In DNA, the CDR3 is TGCGCCAGCAGCCAAGTGGGCGGGGCGAGCTCCTACAATGAGCAGTTCTTC. Amino acids: CASSQVGGASSYNEQFF.

The V and J genes are TRBV10-3 and TRBJ1-1, with 8 bases lining up with TRBD1. Germline CDR1 reads ENHRY; CDR2 reads SYGVKD. The CDR3 loop spans 13 amino acids. The V gene end was trimmed by 7 bases and the J gene end by 1 base; junction bases not matched to a gene: 2. DNA for the CDR3: TGTGCCATCACCGGGACAGGGAACACTGAAGCTTTCTTT. Translated, it gives CAITGTGNTEAFF.

This clonotype has just a few counts. V is TRBV7-7 and J is TRBJ2-5, with D tentatively TRBD1 or TRBD2 (6 bases each). This CDR3 region has 18 residues. Trimming left V 8 bases short and J 2 bases short, with 27 bases between. Per the germline V gene, CDR1 is SSHAT and CDR2 is FNYEAQ (reference sequence). The CDR3 bases are TGTGCCAGCCTACTACGGGGGCGACTGGGCGGCGGGCAAGAGACCCAGTACTTC. It encodes CASLLRGRLGGGQETQYF.

The chain is built from TRBV5-5 and TRBJ2-4, with no clear D. The V end lost 1 base, the J end lost 8 bases, and 13 bases lay between the germline ends. The CDR3 totals 14 residues. The germline V gene encodes CDR1 SGHKS and CDR2 YYEKEE (reference sequence). The CDR3 region has the DNA TGTGCCAGCAGCTTGCAGGTATCGGGTGACATTCAGTACTTC. Its protein is CASSLQVSGDIQYF.

This clonotype was seen a few times. This chain uses TRBV6-5 with TRBJ1-2; D is uncertain. Trimming stripped 2 bases from V and 7 bases from J, with 14 bases between. Germline loops: CDR1 MNHEY, CDR2 SVGAGI. CDR3 size: 14 residues. The CDR3 sequence is CASSYHPSLAGYTF. DNA for the CDR3: TGTGCCAGCAGTTACCATCCGAGCCTGGCTGGCTACACCTTC.

Concerning this clonotype: Germline and junction disagree at one end, which may indicate a read error. The V call is TRBV7-9, the J call TRBJ2-2; unclear D gene. Germline V gene data show CDR1 as SEHNR and CDR2 as FQNEAQ (reference sequence). CDR3 length equals 17 residues. The CDR3 nucleotides are TGTGCCAGCAGCTTAATTGTCGTGGATTGGCGCACCGGTGAGCTGTTTTTT. It specifies CASSLIVVDWRTGELFF. The variable domain in full, with the rest retrieved from reference TRBV7-9 and TRBJ2-2, is DTGVSQNPRHKITKRGQNVTFRCDPISEHNRLYWYRQTLGQGPEFLTYFQNEAQLEKSRLLSDRFSAERPKGSFSTLEIQRTEQGDSAMYLCASSLIVVDWRTGELFFGEGSRLTVL.

This clonotype was seen only a few times. The chain is built from TRBV7-2 and TRBJ1-1; D is possibly TRBD1 (5 bases). In germline, CDR1 is SGHTA, CDR2 FQGNSA. V was clipped by 6 bases and J by 4 bases, with 12 bases between them. The CDR3 contains 13 residues. The CDR3 region has the DNA TGTGCCAGCAGACCGACAGAGCTCACTGAAGCTTTCTTT. Translation gives CASRPTELTEAFF.

This clonotype has more than one count but fewer than ten. V gene TRBV5-1 combines with J gene TRBJ2-3; D is unclear. Trimming pared 0 bases from V and 1 base from J, leaving 15 bases between. The CDR3 extends over 17 amino acids. The germline V gene has CDR1 SGHRS and CDR2 YFSETQ. In DNA form, the CDR3 reads TGCGCCAGCAGCTTGGCCGCCTACCGAGTTGGCACAGATACGCAGTATTTT. This gives the protein CASSLAAYRVGTDTQYF.

The V gene is TRBV12-3 or TRBV12-4, the J gene TRBJ2-3; 12 bases are shared with TRBD2. The CDR3 runs 17 residues. The V segment lost 3 bases and the J segment 0 bases; nucleotides outside the gene matches: 4. CDR3 region: CASSFGTSGFSTDTQYF. CDR3 bases: TGTGCCAGCAGTTTTGGGACTAGCGGGTTTAGCACAGATACGCAGTATTTT.

In its sample, this clonotype was seen a few times. This chain joins TRBV6-1 and TRBJ2-3; D tentatively reads TRBD1 or TRBD2 (5 bases each). V was clipped by 10 bases and J by 2 bases, with 19 bases between them. Germline assignment: CDR1 MNHNS and CDR2 SASEGT. This CDR3 contains 15 residues. The CDR3 nucleotides read TGTGCCACCATCCCGGGACGGCGACCCACAGATACGCAGTATTTT. It translates to CATIPGRRPTDTQYF.

This chain joins TRBV20-1 and TRBJ2-1; 12 bases are shared with TRBD2. The V and J ends lost 1 base and 10 bases, in that order; junction bases with no gene match: 5. The CDR3 has 14 amino acids. Germline values: CDR1 DFQATT, CDR2 SNEGSKA (reference sequence). CDR3 coding DNA: TGCAGTGCTAGAGTGACTAGCGGGAGAGGGGAGCAGTTCTTC. Translated: CSARVTSGRGEQFF.

In this sample, this clonotype turned up many times. V gene TRBV6-6 combines with J gene TRBJ2-3; 12 positions agree with TRBD2. Germline trimming cut 5 bases from V and 9 bases from J; bases unmatched to any gene: 12. This CDR3 region has 16 residues. Germline CDR1 and CDR2: MNHNY and SVGAGI (reference sequence). The DNA of the CDR3 is TGTGCCAGCAGTCTAGCGGGAGGGCCGGCCTCCGGAACGCAGTATTTT. It is translated as CASSLAGGPASGTQYF.

The rearrangement links TRBV7-9 to TRBJ1-1, with TRBD1 identical over 7 bases. Germline V gives CDR1 SEHNR, CDR2 FQNEAQ (reference sequence). CDR3 length: 13 amino acids. V lost 4 bases, J lost 3 bases, and 2 bases stayed unmatched. In nucleotides, the CDR3 is TGTGCCAGCAGCTCCGGGACAGACACTGAAGCTTTCTTT. It codes for CASSSGTDTEAFF.

This clonotype was seen a few times. This chain uses TRBV9 with TRBJ2-5, with D tentatively TRBD2 (6 bases). This CDR3 comprises 19 residues. CDR1 and CDR2 (germline): SGDLS, YYNGEE. With 0 bases removed from V and 2 bases from J, the gap between germline ends came to 23 bases. This CDR3 is CASSVGNQGGSLRQETQYF. In DNA form, the CDR3 reads TGTGCCAGCAGCGTAGGAAACCAGGGAGGAAGCTTGAGACAAGAGACCCAGTACTTC. Full variable domain (missing parts from reference TRBV9 and TRBJ2-5): DSGVTQTPKHLITATGQRVTLRCSPRSGDLSVYWYQQSLDQGLQFLIQYYNGEERAKGNILERFSAQQFPDLHSELNLSSLELGDSALYFCASSVGNQGGSLRQETQYFGPGTRLLVL.

Many counts were recorded for this clonotype. The rearrangement joins TRBV7-9 to TRBJ2-1; D remains unclear. V was trimmed by 3 bases and J by 3 bases, leaving 6 bases between them. The CDR3 consists of 13 residues. CDR1 and CDR2 (germline): SEHNR, FQNEAQ (reference sequence). In DNA form, the CDR3 reads TGTGCCAGCAGCTTGACGGGCTACAATGAGCAGTTCTTC. Translation: CASSLTGYNEQFF.

V is TRBV4-3 and J is TRBJ2-1; 8 bases are a match to TRBD2. The V gene's germline CDR1 is LGHNA and CDR2 YSLEER. J was trimmed by 6 bases and V by 0 bases; bases with no gene match: 7. This CDR3 has 16 residues. The CDR3 reads CASSQDLASGGNEQFF. The CDR3, as DNA: TGCGCCAGCAGCCAAGATCTAGCGAGCGGGGGCAATGAGCAGTTCTTC.

The chain joins TRBV4-3 to TRBJ2-7; 7 nucleotides match TRBD1. V gave up 1 base and J gave up 2 bases; unmatched junction bases: 8. The CDR3 extends over 16 amino acids. Looked up from germline, CDR1 is LGHNA and CDR2 is YSLEER. The CDR3 bases are TGCGCCAGCAGCCAAGGGTCAGGGGGTAGTACCTACGAGCAGTACTTC. Translated: CASSQGSGGSTYEQYF.

In this sample, this clonotype turned up a few times. The chain employs TRBV4-2 and TRBJ2-7; maybe TRBD1 (6 bases). Germline V CDR1 and CDR2: LGHNA, YNFKEQ. This CDR3 spans 13 amino acids. V gave up 3 bases and J gave up 5 bases, with 11 bases separating them. CDR3 coding DNA: TGTGCCAGCAGCCACCGGGACACCAACGAGCAGTACTTC. Translation gives CASSHRDTNEQYF.

The V gene is TRBV7-8, the J gene TRBJ1-2, with D possibly TRBD1 on 6 matching bases. The CDR3 runs to 14 residues. Trimming removed 3 bases at V and 4 bases at J, with 12 bases between. Per germline, CDR1 SGHVS and CDR2 FQNEAQ. The CDR3 sequence: CASSLGGPAYGYTF. The DNA for the CDR3 is TGTGCCAGCAGCTTGGGGGGCCCAGCCTATGGCTACACCTTC. Complete variable domain (other parts from reference TRBV7-8 and TRBJ1-2): GAGVSQSPRYKVAKRGQDVALRCDPISGHVSLFWYQQALGQGPEFLTYFQNEAQLDKSGLPSDRFFAERPEGSVSTLKIQRTQQEDSAVYLCASSLGGPAYGYTFGSGTRLTVV.

The chain joins TRBV7-9 to TRBJ2-1; the D gene is possibly TRBD1 (8 bases). V dropped 5 bases and J dropped 5 bases, with 16 bases sitting between them. The germline gives CDR1 SEHNR, CDR2 FQNEAQ (reference sequence). The CDR3 sequence is 15 residues long. In nucleotides, the CDR3 is TGTGCCAGCAGCAGCGGGGACAGGTGGCACAATGAGCAGTTCTTC. It yields the protein CASSSGDRWHNEQFF.

This chain links TRBV19 with TRBJ2-1, with 13 bases that match TRBD2. The germline V gene has CDR1 LNHDA and CDR2 SQIVND (reference sequence). V shed 5 bases, J shed 7 bases, and the junction held 11 bases outside the gene matches. This CDR3 is built from 17 residues. The CDR3 spells CASSAGTSGAWGNEQFF. The CDR3, as DNA: TGTGCCAGTAGTGCCGGGACTAGCGGGGCTTGGGGGAATGAGCAGTTCTTC.

This clonotype has only a few counts. The rearrangement joins TRBV19 to TRBJ2-3; 7 positions match TRBD2. The V segment lost 10 bases and the J segment 1 base; nucleotides outside the gene matches: 14. This CDR3 is built from 16 residues. In germline, CDR1 is LNHDA, CDR2 SQIVND (reference sequence). This CDR3 reads CATLDRRGRRTDTQYF. CDR3 coding DNA: TGTGCCACCTTGGATCGGCGGGGGAGACGCACAGATACGCAGTATTTT.

This chain connects TRBV6-2 or TRBV6-3 to TRBJ1-1, with D unresolved. CDR1 and CDR2 from the germline V gene are MNHEY and SVGEGT. The CDR3 extends over 15 amino acids. V dropped 5 bases and J dropped 4 bases, with 17 bases sitting between them. The CDR3, as DNA: TGTGCCAGCAGTATACTTGGTGAGTGGGGCACTGAAGCTTTCTTT. As protein: CASSILGEWGTEAFF.

Note on this clonotype: The junction differs from germline at one of its ends, possibly a read error. The chain combines TRBV12-3 or TRBV12-4 with TRBJ1-1; the D gene is possibly TRBD1 (6 bases). The CDR3 covers 13 residues. The CDR3, as DNA: TGTTCCAGCAGTGGACAGATGAACACTGAAGCTTTCTTT. It codes for CSSSGQMNTEAFF.

As DNA, the CDR3 is TGTGCCAGCAGCTTTGGACAGAGGGGGGACACCGGGGAGCTGTTTTTT. It codes for CASSFGQRGDTGELFF. J is TRBJ2-2 and V is TRBV7-9; either TRBD1 or TRBD2 may supply D (6 bases each). The CDR3 runs 16 residues. The V gene's germline CDR1 is SEHNR and CDR2 FQNEAQ (reference sequence). The V gene lost 3 bases and the J gene lost 3 bases, with 14 bases spanning the gap. The whole variable domain, remainder taken from reference TRBV7-9 and TRBJ2-2, is DTGVSQNPRHKITKRGQNVTFRCDPISEHNRLYWYRQTLGQGPEFLTYFQNEAQLEKSRLLSDRFSAERPKGSFSTLEIQRTEQGDSAMYLCASSFGQRGDTGELFFGEGSRLTVL.

The genes are TRBV3-1 and TRBJ2-1; D unresolved. The germline V and J ends were trimmed by 0 bases and 4 bases, with 4 bases remaining between them. The CDR3 is 13 amino acids. Germline assignment: CDR1 LGHDT and CDR2 YNNKEL (reference sequence). DNA of the CDR3: TGTGCCAGCAGCCAAGATACATACAATGAGCAGTTCTTC. Translated, it gives CASSQDTYNEQFF.

V gene TRBV3-1 combines with J gene TRBJ2-1; perhaps TRBD2 as D (5 bases). The germline gives CDR1 LGHDT, CDR2 YNNKEL (reference sequence). CDR3 size: 15 residues. V lost 4 bases and J 2 bases, leaving 12 bases between the germline ends. The CDR3 coding sequence is TGTGCCAGCAGCCCGTTAAGCGGACCCTACAATGAGCAGTTCTTC. Translated, it gives CASSPLSGPYNEQFF.

This clonotype was recorded many times. The rearrangement joins TRBV9 to TRBJ1-5; D gene ambiguous. Germline assignment: CDR1 SGDLS and CDR2 YYNGEE. With 0 bases removed from V and 1 base from J, the gap between germline ends came to 8 bases. The CDR3 sequence is 15 residues long. In nucleotides, the CDR3 is TGTGCCAGCAGCGTAGGATCAACAAGCAATCAGCCCCAGCATTTT. This codes for CASSVGSTSNQPQHF.